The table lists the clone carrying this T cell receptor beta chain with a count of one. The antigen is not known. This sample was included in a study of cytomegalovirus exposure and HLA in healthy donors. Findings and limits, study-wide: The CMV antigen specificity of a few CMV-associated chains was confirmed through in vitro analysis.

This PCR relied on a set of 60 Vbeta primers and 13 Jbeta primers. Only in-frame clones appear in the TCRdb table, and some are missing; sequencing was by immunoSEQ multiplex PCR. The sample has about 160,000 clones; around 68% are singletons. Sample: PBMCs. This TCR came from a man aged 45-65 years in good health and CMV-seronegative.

The CDR3 DNA follows: TGTGCCAGCAGCTTGACAGGGGGGTCCGGAAACACCATATATTTT. It yields the protein CASSLTGGSGNTIYF. V gene TRBV9 combines with J gene TRBJ1-3; TRBD1 matches at 9 bases. Germline CDR1 and CDR2: SGDLS and YYNGEE. V was pared by 4 bases and J by 4 bases, with 6 bases of the junction left unmatched. CDR3 length: 15 amino acids.